This TCR beta chain was sequenced for a study of T cell responses to AZD1222 COVID-19 vaccine. General study findings and limits: A mostly white British donor set with more females was recruited, and clonal diversity was possibly underestimated.

The assay was immunoSEQ multiplex PCR, and TCRdb's table has in-frame clones only and misses some. The sample shows 150,000 to 200,000 clones, 85% to 95% of them seen only once. Points on this clone: The target antigen is unknown.

V was clipped by 4 bases and J by 3 bases, with 8 bases between them. CDR1 is SGHRS, CDR2 YFSETQ, per germline. CDR3 length: 12 residues. This sample comprised peripheral blood, obtained on day 0 of AZD1222 vaccination. This sequence originates from an adult in good health. This chain joins TRBV5-1 and TRBJ2-7; D not certain. In DNA, the CDR3 is TGCGCCAGCAGCAACCCAGGCTACGAGCAGTACTTC. Translation: CASSNPGYEQYF.